The sequence of this TCR beta chain was determined in a study of blood T cell repertoires in COVID-19. Method: immunoSEQ multiplex PCR; TCRdb's copy keeps in-frame clones and lacks some. The data hold about 190,000 clones, with 70% to 90% observed a single time. The receptor's source is a woman between 35 and 50 years old who had recovered from COVID-19. The sequencing input was peripheral blood.

Here the CDR3 reads CASSSGQGNEKLFF. The DNA for the CDR3 is TGTGCCAGTAGTAGCGGACAGGGTAATGAAAAACTGTTTTTT. This chain joins TRBV19 and TRBJ1-4; the match to TRBD1 covers 8 bases. CDR1 and CDR2 from the germline V gene are LNHDA and SQIVND (reference sequence). This CDR3 is 14 amino acids long. Trimming cost V 4 bases and J 4 bases; bases outside gene matches: 2.